The next 6 T cell receptor beta chains were all read from a single sample in a study of blood T cell repertoires in COVID-19. Measured with immunoSEQ multiplex PCR; TCRdb has only the in-frame clones, and not every one. The sample contains 490,000 or so clones, approximately 86% of which appear only once. The sample comprised PBMCs or T cells enriched from blood (not recorded which). These receptors were obtained from an older woman who had recovered from COVID-19.

V usage is TRBV18 and J usage is TRBJ2-1; 14 bases fit TRBD2. CDR3 length equals 17 residues. Per the germline V gene, CDR1 is KGHSH and CDR2 is LQKENI. Unmatched junction bases numbered 11, after V lost 5 bases and J lost 8 bases. The CDR3 sequence: CASSRLAGGTGAHEQFF. The CDR3, as DNA: TGTGCCAGCTCAAGACTAGCGGGGGGGACCGGGGCCCATGAGCAGTTCTTC.

This clone has more than one count but fewer than ten. This chain connects TRBV7-2 to TRBJ1-2; D is unresolved. The V end was cut by 0 bases, the J end by 3 bases, with 5 bases between. The germline V gene encodes CDR1 SGHTA and CDR2 FQGNSA. This CDR3 comprises 13 residues. The CDR3, as DNA: TGTGCCAGCAGCTTAGCGGCAGACTATGGCTACACCTTC. It yields the protein CASSLAADYGYTF.

The count of this clone is one. The rearrangement links TRBV27 to TRBJ2-1; the D gene is possibly TRBD1 (6 bases). The CDR3 covers 12 residues. Germline CDR1 and CDR2: MNHEY and SMNVEV (reference sequence). V shed 5 bases and J shed 9 bases, with 11 bases lying between them. The CDR3 coding sequence is TGTGCCAGCAGTCAAGTGGGGGCTGAGCAGTTCTTC. This codes for CASSQVGAEQFF.

The chain joins TRBV5-1 to TRBJ2-3, with D tentatively TRBD1 (6 bases). The germline gives CDR1 SGHRS, CDR2 YFSETQ. There are 14 residues in the CDR3. Trimming stripped 2 bases from V and 4 bases from J, with 11 bases between. The CDR3 sequence: CASSLLGAADTQYF. CDR3 DNA sequence: TGCGCCAGCAGCTTATTGGGGGCGGCAGATACGCAGTATTTT.

This chain joins TRBV10-3 and TRBJ2-1; 7 positions match TRBD2. Unmatched junction bases numbered 15, after V lost 6 bases and J lost 10 bases. The CDR3 totals 15 residues. The germline V gene has CDR1 ENHRY and CDR2 SYGVKD. Here the CDR3 reads CAISKAGTNYREQFF. The CDR3 DNA is TGTGCCATCAGCAAAGCCGGGACTAATTACAGAGAGCAGTTCTTC.

In nucleotides, the CDR3 is TGCGCCAGCAGCAAGGAAGCGGGGGTGAGCACAGATACGCAGTATTTT. Translating it yields CASSKEAGVSTDTQYF. This sequence joins TRBV5-1 and TRBJ2-3, with TRBD2 matching over 8 bases. V lost 4 bases, J lost 0 bases, and 7 bases stayed unmatched. The CDR3 covers 16 residues. Germline V gene sequence: CDR1 SGHRS, CDR2 YFSETQ.